This TCR beta chain was sequenced for a study of T cell responses to AZD1222 COVID-19 vaccine. Overall study context: Both about-4-week and about-12-week second-dose recipients were combined. General observations from the study: Possibly, clonal diversity was underestimated; donors were largely white British and included more females. After the peak T cell response, and only then, were repertoires sampled.

The CDR3 totals 14 residues. Trimming left V 4 bases short and J 1 base short, with 11 bases between. The germline gives CDR1 SGHNT, CDR2 YYREEE (reference sequence). The repertoire was sequenced with immunoSEQ multiplex PCR; TCRdb's copy has only in-frame clones and lacks some. The data contain some 150,000 clones, roughly 92% of them seen just once; the ten biggest clones take up 1.3%. About this clone: Its antigen is undetermined.

The chain employs TRBV5-4 and TRBJ1-1; D ambiguous. The sequences come from peripheral blood, collected on day 0 of AZD1222 vaccination. The clonotype was recovered from an adult in good health. CDR3 amino acids: CASSLGISNTEAFF. The CDR3 nucleotides read TGTGCCAGCAGCCTAGGGATTTCGAACACTGAAGCTTTCTTT.